One and the same sample provided the 26 T cell receptor beta chains below, sequenced in a study of blood T cell repertoires in COVID-19. Libraries were prepared by immunoSEQ multiplex PCR; TCRdb keeps only in-frame clonotypes and omits some of them. The sample carries some 500,000 clones, 70% to 90% recorded once. The sample taken for sequencing was peripheral blood. These receptors originate from a woman aged 50 to 60 with COVID-19, enrolled during active disease.

This clone was observed a handful of times. The chain employs TRBV5-1 and TRBJ2-2; TRBD2 is a possible D gene (5 bases). This CDR3 comprises 15 residues. Germline lookup yields CDR1 SGHRS and CDR2 YFSETQ. The V and J ends lost 7 bases and 1 base respectively, with 14 bases between them. The CDR3 spells CASGERMGNTGELFF. CDR3 in DNA: TGCGCCAGCGGGGAGCGGATGGGGAACACCGGGGAGCTGTTTTTT.

V gene TRBV11-3 combines with J gene TRBJ2-2; maybe TRBD1 (6 bases). Germline CDR1 and CDR2: SGHNT and YENEEA. The ends were cut back, 4 bases at V and 0 bases at J, with 12 bases in the middle. The CDR3 has 16 residues. The CDR3 DNA reads TGTGCCAGCAGCTCCCAGACAGGCTCGAACACCGGGGAGCTGTTTTTT. This codes for CASSSQTGSNTGELFF.

J is TRBJ1-1 and V is TRBV19, with D possibly TRBD1 on 6 matching bases. This CDR3 has 14 residues. Germline CDR1 LNHDA, CDR2 SQIVND (reference sequence). V shed 5 bases and J shed 5 bases, with 15 bases lying between them. The CDR3 DNA reads TGTGCCAGTAGTCCAGGACAGATAGGGACTGAAGCTTTCTTT. It translates to CASSPGQIGTEAFF.

This sequence joins TRBV5-4 and TRBJ2-2; tentative D call: TRBD2 (7 bases). Germline V gene lookup returns CDR1 SGHNT and CDR2 YYREEE (reference sequence). Trimming removed 3 bases from V and 0 bases from J, with 12 bases in between. The CDR3 spans 16 residues. CDR3 nucleotides: TGTGCCAGCAGCTGGAGGGGGGGAACGAACACCGGGGAGCTGTTTTTT. This encodes CASSWRGGTNTGELFF.

This chain joins TRBV2 and TRBJ2-2, with 10 bases identical to TRBD2. V trimming: 7 bases; J trimming: 4 bases; junction bases outside the gene matches: 6. The germline CDR1 and CDR2 sequences are SNHLY and FYNNEI. The CDR3 spans 15 residues. CDR3: CASTGAGGLTGELFF. The CDR3 DNA is TGTGCCAGCACGGGAGCGGGGGGGCTCACCGGGGAGCTGTTTTTT.

As regards this clone: At the DNA level, this CDR3 is encoded by other sequences in the same sample as well. The CDR3 region is CASSPSTGMNTEAFF. The DNA for the CDR3 is TGCGCCAGCAGCCCCTCGACAGGAATGAACACTGAAGCTTTCTTT. V usage is TRBV4-1 and J usage is TRBJ1-1; TRBD1 is a possible D gene (6 bases). The CDR3 loop spans 15 amino acids. V shed 4 bases and J shed 0 bases, with 12 bases lying between them. Per germline, CDR1 MGHRA and CDR2 YSYEKL.

This sequence joins TRBV15 and TRBJ1-2; D unresolved. This CDR3 spans 13 amino acids. The germline V gene encodes CDR1 LNHNV and CDR2 YYDKDF (reference sequence). Trimming left V 2 bases short and J 8 bases short, with 12 bases between. CDR3 sequence: CATSRPGSSGYTF. The CDR3 DNA reads as TGTGCCACCAGCAGACCGGGGAGTTCGGGCTACACCTTC.

This clone appeared a single time. The rearrangement links TRBV18 to TRBJ2-1; perhaps TRBD2 as D (7 bases). This CDR3 has 15 amino acids. Looked up from germline, CDR1 is KGHSH and CDR2 is LQKENI. Trimming left V 0 bases short and J 7 bases short, with 13 bases between. CDR3 residues: CASSPPGGANNEQFF. CDR3 coding DNA: TGTGCCAGCTCACCACCGGGGGGGGCGAATAATGAGCAGTTCTTC.

V and J are TRBV2 and TRBJ1-1; the D gene is possibly TRBD1 (6 bases). The CDR3 length is 13 residues. V was shortened by 4 bases and J by 4 bases, with 10 bases between the two germline ends. Looked up from germline, CDR1 is SNHLY and CDR2 is FYNNEI. This chain's CDR3 is CASSGIGGTEAFF. The CDR3 DNA follows: TGTGCCAGCAGTGGAATAGGGGGCACTGAAGCTTTCTTT.

The gene calls are TRBV19 and TRBJ1-5; D is possibly TRBD1 (5 bases). Per germline, CDR1 LNHDA and CDR2 SQIVND (reference sequence). The CDR3 totals 12 residues. V gave up 7 bases and J gave up 11 bases, with 15 bases separating them. CDR3 protein: CASTQNGGAQHF. DNA of the CDR3: TGTGCCAGTACCCAAAACGGGGGAGCCCAGCATTTT.

The chain uses TRBV11-2 and TRBJ2-1; the D gene is possibly TRBD1 (5 bases). V shed 5 bases and J shed 0 bases, with 14 bases lying between them. CDR3 length: 16 residues. Germline values: CDR1 SGHAT, CDR2 FQNNGV. The CDR3 DNA follows: TGTGCCAGCAGCCCCCTGGCAGGGCGCTCCTACAATGAGCAGTTCTTC. Residues: CASSPLAGRSYNEQFF. Full variable domain (missing parts from reference TRBV11-2 and TRBJ2-1): EAGVAQSPRYKIIEKRQSVAFWCNPISGHATLYWYQQILGQGPKLLIQFQNNGVVDDSQLPKDRFSAERLKGVDSTLKIQPAKLEDSAVYLCASSPLAGRSYNEQFFGPGTRLTVL.

The V gene is TRBV7-9, the J gene TRBJ1-2; TRBD1 matches at 8 bases. The V and J ends lost 8 bases and 0 bases, in that order; junction bases with no gene match: 8. The germline V gene encodes CDR1 SEHNR and CDR2 FQNEAQ (reference sequence). CDR3 length: 15 residues. The CDR3 loop is CASRQGTGTNYGYTF. CDR3 nucleotide sequence: TGTGCCAGCCGCCAAGGGACAGGAACTAACTATGGCTACACCTTC.

This clone occurred a few times. CDR3 in amino acids: CASSSPSGGAGSEQFF. The CDR3 DNA follows: TGCGCCAGCAGCTCACCTAGCGGGGGGGCCGGATCTGAGCAGTTCTTC. The chain links TRBV5-1 to TRBJ2-1; 12 positions match TRBD2. After removal of 3 bases from V and 9 bases from J, the junction contained 10 bases not matched to a gene. Germline lookup yields CDR1 SGHRS and CDR2 YFSETQ. The length of the CDR3 is 16 residues.

The rearrangement joins TRBV13 to TRBJ2-5; D is perhaps TRBD1 (6 bases). V gave up 4 bases and J gave up 4 bases, with 22 bases separating them. Germline-derived CDR1 and CDR2 are PRHDT and FYEKMQ (reference sequence). The CDR3 extends over 17 amino acids. As DNA, the CDR3 is TGTGCCAGCAGCTCCGAAGATCGACAGGCTCGGGTAGAGACCCAGTACTTC. This translates into CASSSEDRQARVETQYF.

This clone was picked up many times. The chain uses TRBV9 and TRBJ1-2, with TRBD1 matching over 8 bases. CDR1 is SGDLS, CDR2 YYNGEE, per germline. The V and J ends lost 5 bases and 8 bases, in that order; junction bases with no gene match: 5. The CDR3 length is 12 residues. This chain's CDR3 is CASRQGAEGYTF. CDR3 bases: TGTGCCAGCAGGCAGGGGGCGGAAGGCTACACCTTC.

This clone was recorded only once. The rearrangement uses TRBV5-4 and TRBJ1-2, with TRBD1 identical over 7 bases. The CDR3 is 16 residues long. The V gene's germline CDR1 is SGHNT and CDR2 YYREEE (reference sequence). The trim removed 1 base at V and 8 bases at J, leaving 14 bases unmatched. The CDR3 reads CASSLFRMQGGEGYTF. The DNA of the CDR3 is TGTGCCAGCAGCTTGTTCCGAATGCAGGGGGGTGAGGGCTACACCTTC.

The chain couples TRBV30 to TRBJ2-3; 9 bases match TRBD1. The CDR3 length is 14 residues. Germline V gene data show CDR1 as GTSNPN and CDR2 as SVGIG (reference sequence). With V trimmed by 5 bases and J by 5 bases, 8 bases remained unmatched. CDR3 residues: CAWEQGAQVDTQYF. CDR3 DNA sequence: TGTGCCTGGGAACAGGGGGCGCAAGTAGATACGCAGTATTTT.

The chain has TRBV20-1 and TRBJ1-4; possibly TRBD1 for D (5 bases). CDR1 is DFQATT, CDR2 SNEGSKA, per germline (reference sequence). This CDR3 contains 14 residues. Trimming shortened V by 3 bases and J by 2 bases, and 10 bases separated the two germline ends. CDR3 sequence: CSASLEGTNEKLFF. The DNA of the CDR3 is TGCAGTGCTAGTTTGGAGGGGACTAATGAAAAACTGTTTTTT.

The chain is built from TRBV2 and TRBJ1-2, with 10 nucleotides matching TRBD1. Germline CDR1 SNHLY, CDR2 FYNNEI. J lost 6 bases, V lost 2 bases, and 3 bases had no gene match. This CDR3 region has 14 residues. CDR3 bases: TGTGCCAGCAGTGAACTTGGACAGGGGGATGGCTACACCTTC. Encoded protein: CASSELGQGDGYTF.

This chain joins TRBV12-3 or TRBV12-4 and TRBJ2-2; 7 nucleotides match TRBD2. J gave up 4 bases and V 7 bases, and 3 bases lay outside the gene matches. The CDR3 runs 13 residues. The CDR3, as DNA: TGTGCCAGCACCACGGGGGGCACCGGGGAGCTGTTTTTT. Its protein is CASTTGGTGELFF.

This rearrangement joins TRBV4-1 to TRBJ1-5; unclear D gene. V was cut by 0 bases and J by 7 bases, with 16 bases left in between. Germline values: CDR1 MGHRA, CDR2 YSYEKL. The CDR3 covers 16 residues. In DNA form, the CDR3 reads TGCGCCAGCAGCCAAGAGCCATGGAGCATTGGACAGCCCCAGCATTTT. The encoded protein is CASSQEPWSIGQPQHF.

This clone was recorded only once. The chain has TRBV28 and TRBJ2-1; 12 bases fit TRBD2. V was pared by 3 bases and J by 6 bases, with 6 bases of the junction left unmatched. This CDR3 has 16 residues. Germline V gene data show CDR1 as MDHEN and CDR2 as SYDVKM. The CDR3 reads CASSLYLAGGRNEQFF. The CDR3 DNA sequence: TGTGCCAGCAGTTTGTACCTAGCGGGGGGGCGCAATGAGCAGTTCTTC.

Here the CDR3 reads CASSQANLANYEQYF. The CDR3 nucleotides read TGTGCCAGCAGCCAAGCTAATCTAGCGAACTACGAGCAGTACTTC. The chain uses TRBV3-1 (or the pseudogene TRBV3-2) and TRBJ2-7; TRBD2 is a possible D gene (6 bases). The V end was cut by 1 base, the J end by 3 bases, with 13 bases between. Germline V gene data show CDR1 as LGHDT and CDR2 as YNNKEL (reference sequence). The CDR3 covers 15 residues.

The chain joins TRBV5-1 to TRBJ1-4, with D maybe TRBD1 (5 bases). Trimming cost V 1 base and J 5 bases, with 12 bases left between them. The CDR3 runs 15 residues. Per the germline V gene, CDR1 is SGHRS and CDR2 is YFSETQ. The CDR3 bases are TGCGCCAGCAGCTTGCTCCAGGGCGAGAATGAAAAACTGTTTTTT. This sequence encodes CASSLLQGENEKLFF.

This clone was found many times. This chain joins TRBV4-1 and TRBJ2-3, with TRBD2 identical over 7 bases. The trim removed 1 base at V and 2 bases at J, leaving 6 bases unmatched. Germline assignment: CDR1 MGHRA and CDR2 YSYEKL. The CDR3 covers 16 residues. The CDR3 loop is CASSQGWGGFTDTQYF. In DNA, the CDR3 is TGCGCCAGCAGCCAAGGGTGGGGGGGATTCACAGATACGCAGTATTTT.

This chain links TRBV11-3 with TRBJ2-2; TRBD1 aligns across 7 bases. Germline-derived CDR1 and CDR2 are SGHNT and YENEEA. J lost 7 bases, V lost 5 bases, and 7 bases had no gene match. This CDR3 has 14 amino acids. For the CDR3, the DNA is TGTGCCAGCAGCCCACAGGGGAAGGGCGGGGAGCTGTTTTTT. Protein sequence: CASSPQGKGGELFF.